This TCR beta chain emerged from a study of blood T cell repertoires in COVID-19. The overall study: Specimens from acute and convalescent COVID-19 originated in the United States, Italy and Spain.

The V gene's germline CDR1 is LGHNA and CDR2 YSLEER. After removal of 5 bases from V and 0 bases from J, the junction contained 11 bases not matched to a gene. This CDR3 has 18 residues. Produced via immunoSEQ multiplex PCR; TCRdb's table is partial and in-frame only. The profile shows under 8,500 clones, approximately 84% of them singletons. The origin of this receptor is a human donor with active COVID-19. The donor label of this sample is uncertain. The V and J genes are TRBV4-3 and TRBJ1-3, with 9 bases lining up with TRBD1. The sequenced material came from peripheral blood. CDR3 bases: TGCGCCAGCAGCAGAACCCGGACAGGGGCGAGCTCTGGAAACACCATATATTTT. Amino acids: CASSRTRTGASSGNTIYF.